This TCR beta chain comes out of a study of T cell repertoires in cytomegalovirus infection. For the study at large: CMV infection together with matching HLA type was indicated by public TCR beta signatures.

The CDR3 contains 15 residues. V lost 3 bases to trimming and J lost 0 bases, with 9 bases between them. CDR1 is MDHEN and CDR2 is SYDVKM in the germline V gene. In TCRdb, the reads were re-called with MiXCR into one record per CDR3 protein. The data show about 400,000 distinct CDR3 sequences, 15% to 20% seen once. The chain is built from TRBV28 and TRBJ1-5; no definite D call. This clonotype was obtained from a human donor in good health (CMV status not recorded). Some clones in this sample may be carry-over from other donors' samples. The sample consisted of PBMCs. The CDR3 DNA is TGTGCCAGCAGTTTCGGCCTATATAGCAATCAGCCCCAGCATTTT. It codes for CASSFGLYSNQPQHF.